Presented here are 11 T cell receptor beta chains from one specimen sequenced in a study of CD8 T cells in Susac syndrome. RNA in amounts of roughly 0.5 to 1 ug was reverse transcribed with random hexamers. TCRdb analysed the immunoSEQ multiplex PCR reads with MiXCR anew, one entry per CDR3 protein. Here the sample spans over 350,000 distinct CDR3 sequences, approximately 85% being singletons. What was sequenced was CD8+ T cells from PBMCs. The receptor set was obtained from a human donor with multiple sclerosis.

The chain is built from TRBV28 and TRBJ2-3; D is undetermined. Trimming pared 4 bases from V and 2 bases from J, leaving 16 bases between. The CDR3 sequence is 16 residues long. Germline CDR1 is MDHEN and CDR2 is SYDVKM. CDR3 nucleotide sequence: TGTGCCAGCAGTTCGTCTTGGGGTGGGGACACAGATACGCAGTATTTT. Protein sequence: CASSSSWGGDTDTQYF.

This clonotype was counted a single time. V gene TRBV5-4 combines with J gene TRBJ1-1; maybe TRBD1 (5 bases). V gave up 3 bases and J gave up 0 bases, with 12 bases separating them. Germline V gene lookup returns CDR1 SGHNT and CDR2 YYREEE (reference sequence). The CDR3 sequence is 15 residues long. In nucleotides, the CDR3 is TGTGCCAGCAGCTCTGCTCAGGGCATGAACACTGAAGCTTTCTTT. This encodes CASSSAQGMNTEAFF.

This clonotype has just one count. The CDR3 reads CASSEGLGTDYEQYF. As DNA, the CDR3 is TGCGCCAGCAGTGAAGGGTTGGGGACAGACTACGAGCAGTACTTC. The V call is TRBV10-1, the J call TRBJ2-7; 7 bases map to TRBD1. Germline V lookup: CDR1 WNHNN, CDR2 SYGVQD (reference sequence). Losses at the gene ends were 3 bases for V and 3 bases for J; bases not matched to a gene: 8. This CDR3 region has 15 residues.

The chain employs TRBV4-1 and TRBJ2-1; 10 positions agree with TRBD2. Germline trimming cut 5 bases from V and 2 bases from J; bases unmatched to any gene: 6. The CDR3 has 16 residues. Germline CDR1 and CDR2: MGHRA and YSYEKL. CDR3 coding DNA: TGCGCCAGCAGCAATAGCGGGAGGACCCCCTACAATGAGCAGTTCTTC. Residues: CASSNSGRTPYNEQFF.

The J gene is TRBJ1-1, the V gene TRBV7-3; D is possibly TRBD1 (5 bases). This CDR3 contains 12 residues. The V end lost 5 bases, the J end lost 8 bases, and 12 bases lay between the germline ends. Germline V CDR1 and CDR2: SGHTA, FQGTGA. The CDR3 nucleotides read TGTGCCAGCAGCGACGAAGAGGGGGAAGCTTTCTTT. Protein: CASSDEEGEAFF. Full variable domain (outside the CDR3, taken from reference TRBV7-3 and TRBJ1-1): GAGVSQTPSNKVTEKGKYVELRCDPISGHTALYWYRQSLGQGPEFLIYFQGTGAADDSGLPNDRFFAVRPEGSVSTLKIQRTERGDSAVYLCASSDEEGEAFFGQGTRLTVV.

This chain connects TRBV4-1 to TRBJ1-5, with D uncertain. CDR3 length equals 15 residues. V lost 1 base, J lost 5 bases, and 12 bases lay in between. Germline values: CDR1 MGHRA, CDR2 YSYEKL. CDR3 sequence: CASSQAGGSHQPQHF. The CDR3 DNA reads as TGCGCCAGCAGCCAAGCAGGCGGGTCCCATCAGCCCCAGCATTTT.

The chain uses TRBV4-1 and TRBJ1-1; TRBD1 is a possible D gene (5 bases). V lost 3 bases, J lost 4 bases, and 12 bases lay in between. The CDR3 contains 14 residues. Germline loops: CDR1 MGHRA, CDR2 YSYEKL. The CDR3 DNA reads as TGCGCCAGCAGCCAGATGGGGGGGGTCACTGAAGCTTTCTTT. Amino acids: CASSQMGGVTEAFF.

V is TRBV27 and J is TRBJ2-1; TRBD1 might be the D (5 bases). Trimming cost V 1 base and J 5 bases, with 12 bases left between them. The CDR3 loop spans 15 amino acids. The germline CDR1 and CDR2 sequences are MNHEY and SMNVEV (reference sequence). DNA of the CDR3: TGTGCCAGCAGTTTATGGGCAGGGATGGACAATGAGCAGTTCTTC. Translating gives CASSLWAGMDNEQFF.

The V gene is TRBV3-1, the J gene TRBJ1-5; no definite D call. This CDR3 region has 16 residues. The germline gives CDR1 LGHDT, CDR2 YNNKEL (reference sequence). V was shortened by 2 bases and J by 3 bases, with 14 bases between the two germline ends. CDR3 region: CASSQTMDGPNQPQHF. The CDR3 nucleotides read TGTGCCAGCAGCCAAACTATGGACGGACCCAATCAGCCCCAGCATTTT.

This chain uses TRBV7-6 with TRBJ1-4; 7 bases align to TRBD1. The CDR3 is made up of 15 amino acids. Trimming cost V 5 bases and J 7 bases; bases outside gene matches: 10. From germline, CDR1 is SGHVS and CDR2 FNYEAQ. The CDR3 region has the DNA TGTGCCAGCAGCCCCCAGGGGGGAGTGAGTGAAAAACTGTTTTTT. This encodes CASSPQGGVSEKLFF.

CDR3 amino acids: CASSLGAPFTEAFF. The DNA of the CDR3 is TGTGCCAGCAGCTTGGGTGCTCCTTTCACTGAAGCTTTCTTT. The J gene is TRBJ1-1, the V gene TRBV5-4; D is unresolved. Per germline, CDR1 SGHNT and CDR2 YYREEE (reference sequence). Trimming removed 0 bases at V and 4 bases at J, with 10 bases between. The CDR3 loop spans 14 amino acids.